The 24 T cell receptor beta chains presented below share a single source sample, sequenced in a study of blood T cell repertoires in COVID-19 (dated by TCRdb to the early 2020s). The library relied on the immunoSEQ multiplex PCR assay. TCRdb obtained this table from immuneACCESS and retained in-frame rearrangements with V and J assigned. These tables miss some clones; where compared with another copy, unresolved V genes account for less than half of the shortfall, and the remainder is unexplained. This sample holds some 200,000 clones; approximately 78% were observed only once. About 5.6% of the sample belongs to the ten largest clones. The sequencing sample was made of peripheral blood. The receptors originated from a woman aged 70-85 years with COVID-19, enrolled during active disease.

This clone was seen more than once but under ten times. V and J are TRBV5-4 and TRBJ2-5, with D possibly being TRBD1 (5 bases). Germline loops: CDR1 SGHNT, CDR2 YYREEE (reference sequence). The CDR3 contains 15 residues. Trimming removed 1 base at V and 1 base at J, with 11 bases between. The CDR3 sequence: CASSLPGQGQETQYF. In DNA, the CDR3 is TGTGCCAGCAGCTTGCCCGGGCAGGGCCAAGAGACCCAGTACTTC.

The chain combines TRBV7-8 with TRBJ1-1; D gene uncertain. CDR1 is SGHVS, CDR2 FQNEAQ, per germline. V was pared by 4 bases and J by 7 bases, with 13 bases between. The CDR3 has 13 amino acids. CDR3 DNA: TGTGCCAGCAGCTCAGCAGGAGCCGATGAAGCTTTCTTT. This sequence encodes CASSSAGADEAFF.

The DNA of the CDR3 is TGTGCCAGCTCACCGGGCACGTCAGGGGCTTTGAACATTCAGTACTTC. This codes for CASSPGTSGALNIQYF. The rearrangement joins TRBV18 to TRBJ2-4, with a possible D match to TRBD1 (6 bases). This CDR3 has 16 residues. Germline-derived CDR1 and CDR2 are KGHSH and LQKENI. Trimming took off 3 bases at V and 7 bases at J, with 19 bases between the two ends.

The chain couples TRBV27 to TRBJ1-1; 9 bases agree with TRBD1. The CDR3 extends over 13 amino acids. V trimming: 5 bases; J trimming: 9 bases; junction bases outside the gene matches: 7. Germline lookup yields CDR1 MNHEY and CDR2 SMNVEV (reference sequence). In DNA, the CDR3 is TGTGCCAGCAGTCCCCGGGACAGGGTCAAAGCTTTCTTT. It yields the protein CASSPRDRVKAFF.

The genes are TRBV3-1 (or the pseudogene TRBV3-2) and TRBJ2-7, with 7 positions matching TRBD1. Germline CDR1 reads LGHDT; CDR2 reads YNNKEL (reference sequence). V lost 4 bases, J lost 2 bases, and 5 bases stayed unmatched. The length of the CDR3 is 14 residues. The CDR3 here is CASSRGDSPYEQYF. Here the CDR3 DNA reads TGTGCCAGCAGCCGAGGGGACAGTCCCTACGAGCAGTACTTC.

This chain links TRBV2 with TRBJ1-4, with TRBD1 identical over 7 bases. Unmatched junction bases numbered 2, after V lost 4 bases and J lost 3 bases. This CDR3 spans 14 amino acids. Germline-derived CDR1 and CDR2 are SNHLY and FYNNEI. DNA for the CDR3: TGTGCCAGCAGTGTTACAGGGGCTAATGAAAAACTGTTTTTT. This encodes CASSVTGANEKLFF.

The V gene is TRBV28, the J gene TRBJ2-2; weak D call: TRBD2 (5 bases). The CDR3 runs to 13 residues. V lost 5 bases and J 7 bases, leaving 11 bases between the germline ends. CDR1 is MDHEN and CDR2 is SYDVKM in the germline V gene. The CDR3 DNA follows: TGTGCCAGCAGTCTGTCAGCGGTCGGGGAGCTGTTTTTT. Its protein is CASSLSAVGELFF.

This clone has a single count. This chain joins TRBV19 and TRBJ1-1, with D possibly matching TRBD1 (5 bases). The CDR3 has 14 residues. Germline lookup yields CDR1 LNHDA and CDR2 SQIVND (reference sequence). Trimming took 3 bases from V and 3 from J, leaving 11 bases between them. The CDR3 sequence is CASSIVLGDTEAFF. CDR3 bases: TGTGCCAGTAGTATCGTATTAGGGGACACTGAAGCTTTCTTT.

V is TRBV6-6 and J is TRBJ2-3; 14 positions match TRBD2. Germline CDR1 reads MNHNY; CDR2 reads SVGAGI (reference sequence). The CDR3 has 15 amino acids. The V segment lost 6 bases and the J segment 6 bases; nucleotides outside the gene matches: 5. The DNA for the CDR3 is TGTGCCAGCAGGGGGACTAGCGGGAGTAAGGATACGCAGTATTTT. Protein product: CASRGTSGSKDTQYF.

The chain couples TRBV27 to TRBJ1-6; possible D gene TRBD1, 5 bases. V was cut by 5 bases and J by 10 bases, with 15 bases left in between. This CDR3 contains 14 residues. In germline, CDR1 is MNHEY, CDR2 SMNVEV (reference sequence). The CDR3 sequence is CASSRSLGESPLHF. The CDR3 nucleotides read TGTGCCAGCAGTCGGTCCTTAGGGGAATCACCCCTCCACTTT.

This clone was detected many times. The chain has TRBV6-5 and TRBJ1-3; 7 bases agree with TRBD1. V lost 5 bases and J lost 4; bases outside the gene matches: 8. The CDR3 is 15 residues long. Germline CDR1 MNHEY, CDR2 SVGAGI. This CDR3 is CASSTQGPRGNTIYF. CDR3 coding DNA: TGTGCCAGCAGTACACAGGGGCCCCGGGGAAACACCATATATTTT.

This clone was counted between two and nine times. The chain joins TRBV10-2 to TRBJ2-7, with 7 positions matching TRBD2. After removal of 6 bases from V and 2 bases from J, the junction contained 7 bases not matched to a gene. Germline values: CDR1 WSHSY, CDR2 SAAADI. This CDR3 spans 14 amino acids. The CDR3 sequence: CASRDLADTYEQYF. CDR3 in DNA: TGCGCCAGCAGAGATCTAGCGGACACCTACGAGCAGTACTTC.

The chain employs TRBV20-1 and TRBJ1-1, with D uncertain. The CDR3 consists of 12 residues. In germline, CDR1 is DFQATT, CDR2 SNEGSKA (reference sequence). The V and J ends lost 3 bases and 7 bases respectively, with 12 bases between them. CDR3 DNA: TGCAGTGCTAGTGGCGCTAACTATGAAGCTTTCTTT. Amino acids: CSASGANYEAFF.

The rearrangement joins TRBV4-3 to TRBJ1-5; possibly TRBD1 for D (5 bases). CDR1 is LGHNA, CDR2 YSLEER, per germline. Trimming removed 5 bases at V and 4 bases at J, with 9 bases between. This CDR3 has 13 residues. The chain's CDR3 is CASSKSGNQPQHF. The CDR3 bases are TGCGCCAGCAGCAAATCAGGGAATCAGCCCCAGCATTTT.

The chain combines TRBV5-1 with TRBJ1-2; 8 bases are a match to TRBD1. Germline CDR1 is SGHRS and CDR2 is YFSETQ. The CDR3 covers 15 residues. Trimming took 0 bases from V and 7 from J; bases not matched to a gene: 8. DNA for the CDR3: TGCGCCAGCAGCTTGGCCGGGGCAGGGGGCGGTGGCTACACCTTC. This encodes CASSLAGAGGGGYTF.

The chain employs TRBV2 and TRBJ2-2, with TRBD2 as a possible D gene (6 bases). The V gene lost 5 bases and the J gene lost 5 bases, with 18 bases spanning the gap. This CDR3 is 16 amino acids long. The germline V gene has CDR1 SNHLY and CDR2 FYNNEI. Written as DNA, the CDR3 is TGTGCCAGCAGTAGGGAGGCTAGTCTTAAGACCGGGGAGCTGTTTTTT. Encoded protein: CASSREASLKTGELFF.

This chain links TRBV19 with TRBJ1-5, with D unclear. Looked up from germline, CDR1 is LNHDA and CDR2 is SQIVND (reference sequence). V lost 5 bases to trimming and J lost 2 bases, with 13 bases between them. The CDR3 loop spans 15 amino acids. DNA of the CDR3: TGTGCCAGTAGTCTCCCCCCGGGTGGCAATCAGCCCCAGCATTTT. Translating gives CASSLPPGGNQPQHF. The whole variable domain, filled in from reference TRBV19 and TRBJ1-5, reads DGGITQSPKYLFRKEGQNVTLSCEQNLNHDAMYWYRQDPGQGLRLIYYSQIVNDFQKGDIAEGYSVSREKKESFPLTVTSAQKNPTAFYLCASSLPPGGNQPQHFGDGTRLSIL.

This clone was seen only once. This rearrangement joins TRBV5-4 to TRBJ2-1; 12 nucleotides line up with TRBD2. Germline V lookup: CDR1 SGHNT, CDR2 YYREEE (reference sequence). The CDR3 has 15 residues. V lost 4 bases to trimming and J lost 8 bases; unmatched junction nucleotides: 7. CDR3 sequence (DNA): TGTGCCAGCAGCCAGACTAGCGGGAGAAACGATGAGCAGTTCTTC. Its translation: CASSQTSGRNDEQFF.

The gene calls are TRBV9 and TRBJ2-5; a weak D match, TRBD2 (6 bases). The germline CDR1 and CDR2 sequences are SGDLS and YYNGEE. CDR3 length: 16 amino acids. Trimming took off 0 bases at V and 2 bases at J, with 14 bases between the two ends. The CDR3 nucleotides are TGTGCCAGCAGCGTAGCTATGGCGGGACCACAAGAGACCCAGTACTTC. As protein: CASSVAMAGPQETQYF.

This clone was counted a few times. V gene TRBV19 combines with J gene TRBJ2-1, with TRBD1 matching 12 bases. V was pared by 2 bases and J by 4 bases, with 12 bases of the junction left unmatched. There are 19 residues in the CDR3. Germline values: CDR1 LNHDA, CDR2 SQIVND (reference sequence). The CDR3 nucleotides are TGTGCCAGTAGTATAAGGGGACAGGGGGCTATTTTTGGATACAATGAGCAGTTCTTC. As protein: CASSIRGQGAIFGYNEQFF.

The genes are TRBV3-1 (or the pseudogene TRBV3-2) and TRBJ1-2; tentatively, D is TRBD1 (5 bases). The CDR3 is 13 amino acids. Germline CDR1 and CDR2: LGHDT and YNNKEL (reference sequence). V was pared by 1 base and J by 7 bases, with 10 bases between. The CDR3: CASSQGGGGGYTF. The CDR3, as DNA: TGTGCCAGCAGCCAAGGCGGGGGAGGTGGCTACACCTTC.

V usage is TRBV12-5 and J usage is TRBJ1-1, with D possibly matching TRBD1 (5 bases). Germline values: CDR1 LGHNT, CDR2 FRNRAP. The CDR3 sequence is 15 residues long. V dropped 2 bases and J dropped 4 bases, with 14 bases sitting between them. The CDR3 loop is CASGLPMGPSTEAFF. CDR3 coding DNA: TGTGCTAGTGGTTTGCCAATGGGGCCGAGCACTGAAGCTTTCTTT.

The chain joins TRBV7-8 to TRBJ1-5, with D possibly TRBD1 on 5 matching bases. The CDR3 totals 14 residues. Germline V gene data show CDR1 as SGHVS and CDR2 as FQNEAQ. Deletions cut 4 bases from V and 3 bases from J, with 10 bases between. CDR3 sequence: CASSSDSVNQPQHF. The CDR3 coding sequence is TGTGCCAGCAGCTCCGACAGTGTCAATCAGCCCCAGCATTTT.

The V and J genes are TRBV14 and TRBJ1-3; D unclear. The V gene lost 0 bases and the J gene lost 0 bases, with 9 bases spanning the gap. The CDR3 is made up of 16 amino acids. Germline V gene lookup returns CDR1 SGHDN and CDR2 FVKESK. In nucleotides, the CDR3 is TGTGCCAGCAGCCAAGATCGCGGCTACTCTGGAAACACCATATATTTT. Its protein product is CASSQDRGYSGNTIYF.